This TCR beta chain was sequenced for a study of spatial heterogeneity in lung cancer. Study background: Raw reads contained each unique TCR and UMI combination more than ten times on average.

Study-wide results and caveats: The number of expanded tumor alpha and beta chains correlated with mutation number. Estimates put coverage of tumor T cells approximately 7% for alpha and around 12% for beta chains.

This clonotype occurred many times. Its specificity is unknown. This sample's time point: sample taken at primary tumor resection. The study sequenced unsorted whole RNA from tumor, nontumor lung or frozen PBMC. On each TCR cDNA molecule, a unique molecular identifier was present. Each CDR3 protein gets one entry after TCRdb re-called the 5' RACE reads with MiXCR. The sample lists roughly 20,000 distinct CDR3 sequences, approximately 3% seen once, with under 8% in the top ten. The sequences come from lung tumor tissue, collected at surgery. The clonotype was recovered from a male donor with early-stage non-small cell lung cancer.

The CDR3 protein is CSARGQVDTEAFF. The CDR3 bases are TGCAGTGCTAGGGGACAGGTAGACACTGAAGCTTTCTTT. This chain joins TRBV20-1 and TRBJ1-1; TRBD1 matches 8 bases. This CDR3 is 13 amino acids long. The V segment lost 3 bases and the J segment 3 bases; nucleotides outside the gene matches: 3. Germline CDR1 and CDR2: DFQATT and SNEGSKA (reference sequence).